Each of the 23 T cell receptor beta chains below was sequenced from the same sample in a study of blood T cell repertoires in COVID-19. Repertoires were generated with immunoSEQ multiplex PCR, while TCRdb's copy carries only in-frame clones and drops some. The table lists 150,000 or so clones, 65% to 85% of them singletons. Material: PBMCs or T cells enriched from blood (not recorded which). The receptor set was obtained from a woman aged 45-65 years who had been exposed to COVID-19.

This clone showed up just a few times. V gene TRBV3-1 (or the pseudogene TRBV3-2) combines with J gene TRBJ1-2; D call uncertain. V lost 1 base and J lost 7, with 16 bases in between. CDR1 and CDR2 from the germline V gene are LGHDT and YNNKEL (reference sequence). The CDR3 has 15 residues. The CDR3 spells CASSQGGGMLVGYTF. The CDR3 DNA follows: TGTGCCAGCAGCCAAGGGGGAGGGATGTTGGTTGGCTACACCTTC.

The chain uses TRBV27 and TRBJ1-2, with 10 bases identical to TRBD1. The CDR3 is 15 amino acids. V was pared by 2 bases and J by 4 bases, with 4 bases of the junction left unmatched. The germline V gene has CDR1 MNHEY and CDR2 SMNVEV (reference sequence). CDR3 amino acids: CASSLKGQGTYGYTF. Written as DNA, the CDR3 is TGTGCCAGCAGTTTAAAGGGACAGGGGACCTATGGCTACACCTTC.

The chain has TRBV3-1 (or the pseudogene TRBV3-2) and TRBJ1-5; D is ambiguous. There are 15 residues in the CDR3. The V and J ends lost 3 bases and 0 bases respectively, with 9 bases between them. Germline V gene lookup returns CDR1 LGHDT and CDR2 YNNKEL (reference sequence). The CDR3 sequence is CASSHERDSNQPQHF. The CDR3 bases are TGTGCCAGCAGCCATGAGAGAGATAGCAATCAGCCCCAGCATTTT.

The rearrangement joins TRBV5-1 to TRBJ2-3; the match to TRBD2 covers 7 bases. The germline V gene has CDR1 SGHRS and CDR2 YFSETQ. The ends lost 0 bases at V and 3 bases at J; junction bases unmatched: 4. This CDR3 spans 15 amino acids. CDR3: CASSLDGLGTDTQYF. The CDR3, as DNA: TGCGCCAGCAGCTTGGACGGACTAGGGACAGATACGCAGTATTTT.

The rearrangement joins TRBV6-5 to TRBJ1-6, with a tentative D call TRBD1 (6 bases). This CDR3 spans 12 amino acids. The germline V gene encodes CDR1 MNHEY and CDR2 SVGAGI. With 6 bases removed from V and 8 bases from J, the gap between germline ends came to 8 bases. CDR3 residues: CASSHRDSPLHF. DNA for the CDR3: TGTGCCAGCAGCCACAGGGATTCACCCCTCCACTTT.

This clone was seen once. The chain couples TRBV3-1 (or the pseudogene TRBV3-2) to TRBJ1-2; possible D gene TRBD1, 6 bases. From germline, CDR1 is LGHDT and CDR2 YNNKEL (reference sequence). This CDR3 is 15 amino acids long. V shed 2 bases and J shed 7 bases, with 17 bases lying between them. The CDR3 DNA follows: TGTGCCAGCAGCCAAAGAAGACAGGTTTTTCGTGGCTACACCTTC. Amino acid sequence: CASSQRRQVFRGYTF.

This clone was seen a few times. V usage is TRBV7-6 and J usage is TRBJ1-6, with D uncertain. Trimming left V 1 base short and J 6 bases short, with 13 bases between. The CDR3 is 16 residues long. Germline CDR1 is SGHVS and CDR2 is FNYEAQ. This chain's CDR3 is CASSLEVGELNSPLHF. CDR3 nucleotide sequence: TGTGCCAGCAGCTTAGAGGTGGGAGAACTTAATTCACCCCTCCACTTT.

The chain's CDR3 is CASRGDYGYTF. As DNA, the CDR3 is TGCGCCAGCAGAGGGGACTATGGCTACACCTTC. V and J are TRBV5-1 and TRBJ1-2, with D perhaps matching TRBD1 (5 bases). The V end lost 5 bases, the J end lost 3 bases, and 5 bases lay between the germline ends. Germline V lookup: CDR1 SGHRS, CDR2 YFSETQ. The CDR3 totals 11 residues.

The V gene is TRBV7-8, the J gene TRBJ2-4; D gene ambiguous. The CDR3 spans 11 residues. V was pared by 4 bases and J by 8 bases, with 6 bases between. The V gene's germline CDR1 is SGHVS and CDR2 FQNEAQ. This CDR3 reads CASSSRDIQYF. The CDR3 DNA follows: TGTGCCAGCAGCTCCCGGGACATTCAGTACTTC.

J is TRBJ1-5 and V is TRBV10-3, with 10 nucleotides matching TRBD1. CDR1 and CDR2 (germline): ENHRY, SYGVKD. This CDR3 comprises 14 residues. After removal of 4 bases from V and 7 bases from J, the junction contained 4 bases not matched to a gene. The CDR3 nucleotides are TGTGCCATCAGTGGACAGGGGGCGCGGCAGCCCCAGCATTTT. This codes for CAISGQGARQPQHF.

The rearrangement links TRBV6-4 to TRBJ2-2, with D maybe TRBD1 (5 bases). Between the trimmed V and J ends, which lost 6 bases and 4 bases, there was a span of 12 bases. CDR3 length: 14 amino acids. Per the germline V gene, CDR1 is MRHNA and CDR2 is SNTAGT. CDR3 amino acids: CASRGPGPTGELFF. Written as DNA, the CDR3 is TGTGCCAGCAGGGGTCCAGGGCCCACCGGGGAGCTGTTTTTT.

The chain combines TRBV5-1 with TRBJ1-1; D gene unclear. Looked up from germline, CDR1 is SGHRS and CDR2 is YFSETQ. Trimming took 0 bases from V and 0 from J, leaving 9 bases between them. This CDR3 has 15 residues. CDR3 in DNA: TGCGCCAGCAGCTTGGGAGAGGTCATGAACACTGAAGCTTTCTTT. It is translated as CASSLGEVMNTEAFF.

The chain uses TRBV3-1 (or the pseudogene TRBV3-2) and TRBJ2-1; perhaps TRBD2 as D (6 bases). The CDR3 sequence is 15 residues long. From germline, CDR1 is LGHDT and CDR2 YNNKEL (reference sequence). The V gene lost 4 bases and the J gene lost 8 bases, with 18 bases spanning the gap. The CDR3 region has the DNA TGTGCCAGCAGCCCGCCGCAAGACTGGGGGGATGAGCAGTTCTTC. This encodes CASSPPQDWGDEQFF.

The CDR3 sequence is CASSIGDGSSYNSPLHF. CDR3 in DNA: TGCGCCAGCAGCATCGGGGACGGGAGCTCCTATAATTCACCCCTCCACTTT. The chain couples TRBV5-1 to TRBJ1-6; D possibly corresponds to TRBD1 (5 bases). The germline V and J ends were trimmed by 4 bases and 0 bases, with 14 bases remaining between them. The CDR3 totals 17 residues. Germline assignment: CDR1 SGHRS and CDR2 YFSETQ.

The V gene is TRBV9, the J gene TRBJ1-2, with TRBD1 identical over 8 bases. This CDR3 has 14 residues. The V segment lost 0 bases and the J segment 4 bases; nucleotides outside the gene matches: 2. Germline V gene sequence: CDR1 SGDLS, CDR2 YYNGEE. This chain's CDR3 is CASSVAGTGYGYTF. The CDR3 region has the DNA TGTGCCAGCAGCGTAGCGGGGACAGGCTATGGCTACACCTTC.

The chain employs TRBV4-3 and TRBJ2-1; TRBD2 aligns across 14 bases. The CDR3 contains 15 residues. Germline V gene sequence: CDR1 LGHNA, CDR2 YSLEER. J gave up 9 bases and V 4 bases, and 5 bases lay outside the gene matches. The CDR3 DNA reads as TGCGCCAGCAGCCCGGGGACTAGCGGGAGTGCTGAGCAGTTCTTC. As protein: CASSPGTSGSAEQFF.

This sequence joins TRBV6-5 and TRBJ2-7; D uncertain. The CDR3 is made up of 14 amino acids. Trimming cost V 5 bases and J 0 bases, with 11 bases left between them. The germline V gene has CDR1 MNHEY and CDR2 SVGAGI. CDR3 residues: CASSPSFSSYEQYF. DNA for the CDR3: TGTGCCAGCAGTCCGTCCTTTAGCTCCTACGAGCAGTACTTC.

The chain is built from TRBV12-3 or TRBV12-4 and TRBJ2-5; unclear D gene. V lost 8 bases to trimming and J lost 1 base, with 11 bases between them. The CDR3 has 13 amino acids. CDR3 nucleotides: TGTGCCAGCGGTCAGGATTCCCAAGAGACCCAGTACTTC. Translation gives CASGQDSQETQYF.

V gene TRBV13 combines with J gene TRBJ2-2; 9 bases line up with TRBD2. Germline-derived CDR1 and CDR2 are PRHDT and FYEKMQ (reference sequence). The CDR3 contains 13 residues. Trimming removed 8 bases from V and 6 bases from J; junction bases left unmatched: 4. This chain's CDR3 is CASRRGGAGELFF. The CDR3 coding sequence is TGTGCCAGCCGCCGCGGGGGGGCCGGGGAGCTGTTTTTT. The full variable domain, completed using reference TRBV13 and TRBJ2-2, is AAGVIQSPRHLIKEKRETATLKCYPIPRHDTVYWYQQGPGQDPQFLISFYEKMQSDKGSIPDRFSAQQFSDYHSELNMSSLELGDSALYFCASRRGGAGELFFGEGSRLTVL.

J is TRBJ2-1 and V is TRBV7-2; TRBD2 is a possible D gene (5 bases). Germline values: CDR1 SGHTA, CDR2 FQGNSA. V lost 1 base and J 6 bases, leaving 16 bases between the germline ends. This CDR3 contains 16 residues. The CDR3 DNA follows: TGTGCCAGCAGCTTAGACTGGGCGGGCCGCCTCAATGAGCAGTTCTTC. Its protein product is CASSLDWAGRLNEQFF.

J is TRBJ1-6 and V is TRBV4-3; 10 nucleotides agree with TRBD1. CDR1 and CDR2 from the germline V gene are LGHNA and YSLEER. This CDR3 has 17 amino acids. V trimming: 1 base; J trimming: 6 bases; junction bases outside the gene matches: 6. As DNA, the CDR3 is TGCGCCAGCAGCCAAGGAAGAGGGACAGGGGTTAATTCACCCCTCCACTTT. Its translation: CASSQGRGTGVNSPLHF.

The J gene is TRBJ1-2, the V gene TRBV18, with a tentative D call TRBD1 (6 bases). Per the germline V gene, CDR1 is KGHSH and CDR2 is LQKENI. V dropped 3 bases and J dropped 4 bases, with 9 bases sitting between them. The CDR3 spans 13 residues. The chain's CDR3 is CASSPPGAYGYTF. Written as DNA, the CDR3 is TGTGCCAGCTCACCGCCAGGGGCCTATGGCTACACCTTC.

The chain carries TRBV10-3 and TRBJ1-1; D remains ambiguous. Germline V CDR1 and CDR2: ENHRY, SYGVKD. Trimming removed 10 bases from V and 6 bases from J, with 24 bases in between. The CDR3 loop spans 15 amino acids. For the CDR3, the DNA is TGTGCCACCCGGGAGGCCTTCCCCTCCTACGCTGAAGCTTTCTTT. This gives the protein CATREAFPSYAEAFF.